This T cell receptor (beta chain) was identified in a study of blood T cell repertoires in COVID-19. Study details: COVID-19 samples, acute and convalescent, were from the United States, Italy and Spain.

Produced via immunoSEQ multiplex PCR; TCRdb's table is partial and in-frame only. The sample contains more than 350,000 clones, about 88% of which appear only once. Germline CDR1 reads LNHDA; CDR2 reads SQIVND (reference sequence). CDR3 length equals 13 residues. The V end was cut by 5 bases, the J end by 6 bases, with 11 bases between. Recruits, aged roughly 18 to 89 years, lived in 24 US areas. Exposed participants encountered a COVID-19 case during the 2 weeks preceding study entry. Sequencing input: PBMCs or T cells enriched from blood (not recorded which). The chain links TRBV19 to TRBJ1-5; a weak D match, TRBD1 (6 bases). The sequence came from a woman younger than 30 who had been exposed to COVID-19. As DNA, the CDR3 is TGTGCCAGTAGTGCTGGGACAACTCAGCCCCAGCATTTT. Encoded protein: CASSAGTTQPQHF.